The T cell receptor (beta chain) described here comes from a study of CD8 T cells in Susac syndrome. Random hexamers primed reverse transcription of about 0.45 to 1 ug RNA. TCRdb itself ran the immunoSEQ multiplex PCR reads through MiXCR, one entry per CDR3 protein. The repertoire holds some 110,000 distinct CDR3 sequences, with 90% to 95% as singletons. Germline CDR1 is DFQATT and CDR2 is SNEGSKA (reference sequence). CDR3 length equals 14 residues. With 6 bases removed from V and 3 bases from J, the gap between germline ends came to 17 bases. The multiple sclerosis control cohort comprised treatment-naive individuals presenting with stable or active relapsing-remitting disease. Negative magnetic isolation gave CD8+ and CD4+ cells; FACS enriched CD8+ TEMRA.

This sequence was found in a human donor with multiple sclerosis. The chain carries TRBV20-1 and TRBJ2-5; no clear D. Sequencing input: CD4+ T cells from PBMCs. CDR3 residues: CSAPAVGLKETQYF. The CDR3 DNA sequence: TGCAGTGCCCCTGCGGTAGGGCTAAAAGAGACCCAGTACTTC.